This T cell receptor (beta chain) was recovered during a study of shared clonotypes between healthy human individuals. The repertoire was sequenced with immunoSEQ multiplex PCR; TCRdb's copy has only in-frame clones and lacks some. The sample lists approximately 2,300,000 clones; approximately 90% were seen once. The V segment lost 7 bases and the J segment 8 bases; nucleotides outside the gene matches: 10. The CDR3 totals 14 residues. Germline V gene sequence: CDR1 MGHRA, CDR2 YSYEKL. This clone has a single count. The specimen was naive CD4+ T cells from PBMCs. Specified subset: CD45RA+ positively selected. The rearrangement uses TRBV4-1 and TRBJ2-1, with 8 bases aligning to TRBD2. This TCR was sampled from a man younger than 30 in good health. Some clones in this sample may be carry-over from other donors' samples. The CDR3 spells CASTVGLAIYEQFF. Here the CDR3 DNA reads TGCGCCAGCACTGTCGGACTAGCAATATATGAGCAGTTCTTC.